This T cell receptor (beta chain) was documented in a study of OX40 agonist ivuxolimab in advanced cancers. Turning to the study itself: Each dose-escalation patient presented with hepatocellular carcinoma, melanoma, renal cell or head and neck cancer.

Trimming pared 3 bases from V and 4 bases from J, leaving 16 bases between. The CDR3 is 16 residues long. From germline, CDR1 is SGHRS and CDR2 YFSETQ. The data were produced by immunoSEQ multiplex PCR, yet TCRdb's version contains in-frame clones alone and is incomplete. This table has some 64,000 clones, about 80% appearing once. V usage is TRBV5-1 and J usage is TRBJ1-4; tentatively, D is TRBD1 (5 bases). The TCR was taken from an adult with an advanced solid tumor such as melanoma, head and neck, liver or kidney cancer. Source: CD4+ or CD8+ T cells sorted from blood, taken in a trial of the OX40 agonist ivuxolimab. CDR3 DNA sequence: TGCGCCAGCAGCTGGGGTTCCGGGACGGGTAATGAAAAACTGTTTTTT. Translating gives CASSWGSGTGNEKLFF.